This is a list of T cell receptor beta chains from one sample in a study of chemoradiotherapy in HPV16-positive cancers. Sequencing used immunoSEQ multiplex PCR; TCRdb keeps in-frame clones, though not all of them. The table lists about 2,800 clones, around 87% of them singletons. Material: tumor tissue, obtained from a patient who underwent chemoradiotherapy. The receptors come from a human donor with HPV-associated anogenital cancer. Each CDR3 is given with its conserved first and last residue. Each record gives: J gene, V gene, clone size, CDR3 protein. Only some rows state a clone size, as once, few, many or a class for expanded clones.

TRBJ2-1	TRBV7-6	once	CASSLGRQAYNEQFF
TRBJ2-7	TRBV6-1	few	CASSELSPYEQYF
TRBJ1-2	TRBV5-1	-	CASSLGTGDGYTF
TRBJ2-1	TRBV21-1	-	CASSTTPRGYKQDYNEQFF
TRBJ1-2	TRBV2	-	CASSEVTVGGYTF
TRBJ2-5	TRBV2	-	CASSPQTTGQETQYF
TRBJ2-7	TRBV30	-	CAWRVTKLRGQYF
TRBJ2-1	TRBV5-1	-	CASNNPSNEQFF
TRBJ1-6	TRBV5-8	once	CASSPSTGYSPLHF
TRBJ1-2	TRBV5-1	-	CASSLTGNNYGYTF
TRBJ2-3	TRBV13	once	CASSQDRGGTDTQYF
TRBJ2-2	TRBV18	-	CASSLGIAGSGELFF
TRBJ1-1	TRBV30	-	CAWSPPVVTEAFF
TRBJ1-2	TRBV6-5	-	CASTRQGAYGYTF
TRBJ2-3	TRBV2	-	CASSEAPGGGTDTQYF
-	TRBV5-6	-	CASSSRDSFEQYF
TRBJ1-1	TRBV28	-	CASTPGLNTEAFF
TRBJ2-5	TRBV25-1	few	CASGDTVQETQYF
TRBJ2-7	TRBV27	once	CASRAVPGGEQYF
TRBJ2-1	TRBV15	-	CATGTSGGNEQFF
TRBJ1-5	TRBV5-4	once	CASSLGGGRDQPQHF
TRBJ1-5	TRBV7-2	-	CASSERGSEFQPQHF
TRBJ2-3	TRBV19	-	CSGTSGGPRGDTQYF